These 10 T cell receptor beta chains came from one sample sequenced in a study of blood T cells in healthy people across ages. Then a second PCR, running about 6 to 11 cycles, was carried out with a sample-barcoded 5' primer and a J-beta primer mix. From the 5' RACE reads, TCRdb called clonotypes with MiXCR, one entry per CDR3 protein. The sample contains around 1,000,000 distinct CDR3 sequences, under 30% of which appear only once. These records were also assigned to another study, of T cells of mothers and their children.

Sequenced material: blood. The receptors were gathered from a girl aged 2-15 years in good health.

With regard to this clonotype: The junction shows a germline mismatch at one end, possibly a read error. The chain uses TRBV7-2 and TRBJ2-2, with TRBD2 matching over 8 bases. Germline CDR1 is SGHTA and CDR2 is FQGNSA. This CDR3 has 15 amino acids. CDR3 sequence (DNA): TGTGCCAGCAGCACCGAGTGGCGGGGGGCCGGGGAGCTGGTTTTT. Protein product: CASSTEWRGAGELVF.

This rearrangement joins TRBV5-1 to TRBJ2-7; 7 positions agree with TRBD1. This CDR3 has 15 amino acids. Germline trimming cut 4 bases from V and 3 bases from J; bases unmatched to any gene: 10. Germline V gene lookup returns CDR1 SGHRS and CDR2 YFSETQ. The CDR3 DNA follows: TGCGCCAGCAGCCTTCCCCGGGACAGAAACTACGAGCAGTACTTC. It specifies CASSLPRDRNYEQYF.

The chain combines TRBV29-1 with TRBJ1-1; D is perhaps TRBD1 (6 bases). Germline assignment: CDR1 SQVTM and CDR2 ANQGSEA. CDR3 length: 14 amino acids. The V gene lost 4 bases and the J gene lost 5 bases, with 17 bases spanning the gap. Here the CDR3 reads CSVVPQGRGTEAFF. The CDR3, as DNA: TGCAGCGTTGTTCCCCAGGGGAGAGGGACTGAAGCTTTCTTT.

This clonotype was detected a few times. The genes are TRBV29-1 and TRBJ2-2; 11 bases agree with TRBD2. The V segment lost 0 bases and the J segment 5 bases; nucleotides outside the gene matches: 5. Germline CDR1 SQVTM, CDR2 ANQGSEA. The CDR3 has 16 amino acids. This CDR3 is CSVEDGLAGGTGELFF. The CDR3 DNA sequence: TGCAGCGTTGAAGATGGGCTAGCGGGAGGTACCGGGGAGCTGTTTTTT.

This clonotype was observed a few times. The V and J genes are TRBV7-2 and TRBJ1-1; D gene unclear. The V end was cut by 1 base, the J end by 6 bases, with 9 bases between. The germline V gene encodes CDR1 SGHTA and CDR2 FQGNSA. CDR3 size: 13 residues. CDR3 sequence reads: CASSLVGVAEAFF. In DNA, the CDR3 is TGTGCCAGCAGCTTAGTGGGAGTGGCTGAAGCTTTCTTT. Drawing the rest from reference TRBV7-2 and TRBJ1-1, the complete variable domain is GAGVSQSPSNKVTEKGKDVELRCDPISGHTALYWYRQSLGQGLEFLIYFQGNSAPDKSGLPSDRFSAERTGGSVSTLTIQRTQQEDSAVYLCASSLVGVAEAFFGQGTRLTVV.

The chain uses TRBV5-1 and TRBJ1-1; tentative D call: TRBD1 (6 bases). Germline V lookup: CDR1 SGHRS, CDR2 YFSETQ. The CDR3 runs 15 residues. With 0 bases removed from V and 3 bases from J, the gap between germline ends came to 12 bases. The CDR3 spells CASSLEGGVYTEAFF. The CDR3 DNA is TGCGCCAGCAGCTTGGAGGGGGGAGTATACACTGAAGCTTTCTTT.

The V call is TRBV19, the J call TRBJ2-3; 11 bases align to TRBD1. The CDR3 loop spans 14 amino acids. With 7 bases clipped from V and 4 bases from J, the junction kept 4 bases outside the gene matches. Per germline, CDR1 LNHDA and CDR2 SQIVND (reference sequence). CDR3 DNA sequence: TGTGCCAGTACCTTGGGACAGGGGGCAGATACGCAGTATTTT. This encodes CASTLGQGADTQYF.

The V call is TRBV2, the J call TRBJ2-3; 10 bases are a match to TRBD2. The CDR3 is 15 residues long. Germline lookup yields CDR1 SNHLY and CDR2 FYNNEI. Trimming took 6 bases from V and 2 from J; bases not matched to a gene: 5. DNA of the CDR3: TGTGCCAGCAGAGTACTAGCGGGGATCACAGATACGCAGTATTTT. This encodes CASRVLAGITDTQYF.

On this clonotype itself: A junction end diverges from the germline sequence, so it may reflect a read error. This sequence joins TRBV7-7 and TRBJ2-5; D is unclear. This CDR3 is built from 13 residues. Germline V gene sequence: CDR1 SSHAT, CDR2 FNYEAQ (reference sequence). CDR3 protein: CASSSRVKETQYF. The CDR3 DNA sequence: TGTGCTAGCAGCTCCCGGGTAAAAGAGACCCAGTACTTC.

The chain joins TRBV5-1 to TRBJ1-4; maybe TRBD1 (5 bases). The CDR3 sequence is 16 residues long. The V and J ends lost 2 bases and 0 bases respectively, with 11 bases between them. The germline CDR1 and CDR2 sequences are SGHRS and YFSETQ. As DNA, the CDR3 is TGCGCCAGCAGCTTCGGGACGGCCGCAACTAATGAAAAACTGTTTTTT. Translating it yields CASSFGTAATNEKLFF.